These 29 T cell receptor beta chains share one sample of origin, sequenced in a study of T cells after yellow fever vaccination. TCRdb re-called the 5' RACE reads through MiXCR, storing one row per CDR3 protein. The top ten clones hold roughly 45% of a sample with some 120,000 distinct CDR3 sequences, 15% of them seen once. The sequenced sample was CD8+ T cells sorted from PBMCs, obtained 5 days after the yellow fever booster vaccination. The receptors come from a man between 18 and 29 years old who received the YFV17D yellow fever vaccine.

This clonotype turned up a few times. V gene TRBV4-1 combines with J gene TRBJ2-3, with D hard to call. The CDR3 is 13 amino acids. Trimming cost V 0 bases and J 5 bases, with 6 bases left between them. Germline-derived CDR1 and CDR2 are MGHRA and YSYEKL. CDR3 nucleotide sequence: TGCGCCAGCAGCCAAGATCGGTTAGATACGCAGTATTTT. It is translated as CASSQDRLDTQYF.

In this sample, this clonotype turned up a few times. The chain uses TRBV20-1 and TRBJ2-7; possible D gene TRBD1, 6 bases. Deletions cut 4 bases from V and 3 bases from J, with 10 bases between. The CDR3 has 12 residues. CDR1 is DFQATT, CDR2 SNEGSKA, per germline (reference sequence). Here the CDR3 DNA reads TGCAGTGCTAAACAGGGTCTCTACGAGCAGTACTTC. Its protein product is CSAKQGLYEQYF.

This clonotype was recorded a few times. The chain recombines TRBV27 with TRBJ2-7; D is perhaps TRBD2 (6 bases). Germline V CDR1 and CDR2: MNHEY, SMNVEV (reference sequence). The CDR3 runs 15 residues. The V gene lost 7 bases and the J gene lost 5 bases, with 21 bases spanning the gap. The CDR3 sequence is CASTPLPASVDEQYF. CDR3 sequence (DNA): TGTGCCAGCACTCCCCTGCCGGCTAGCGTCGACGAGCAGTACTTC.

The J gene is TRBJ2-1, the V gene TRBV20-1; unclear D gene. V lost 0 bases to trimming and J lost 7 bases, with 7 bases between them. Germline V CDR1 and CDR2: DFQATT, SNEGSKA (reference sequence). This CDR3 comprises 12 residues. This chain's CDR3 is CSARDIGNEQFF. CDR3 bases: TGCAGTGCTAGAGATATCGGGAATGAGCAGTTCTTC.

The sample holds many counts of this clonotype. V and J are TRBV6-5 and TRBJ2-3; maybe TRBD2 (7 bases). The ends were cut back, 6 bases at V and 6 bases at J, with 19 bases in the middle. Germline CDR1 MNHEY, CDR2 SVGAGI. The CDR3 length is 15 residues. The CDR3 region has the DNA TGTGCCAGCAGAATAGAGGGGGGGATGCCGGATACGCAGTATTTT. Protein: CASRIEGGMPDTQYF.

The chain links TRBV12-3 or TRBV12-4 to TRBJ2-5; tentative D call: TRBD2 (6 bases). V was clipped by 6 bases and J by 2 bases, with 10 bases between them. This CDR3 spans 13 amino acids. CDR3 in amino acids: CASSLGTQETQYF. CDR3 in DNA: TGTGCCAGCAGCCTCGGGACTCAAGAGACCCAGTACTTC.

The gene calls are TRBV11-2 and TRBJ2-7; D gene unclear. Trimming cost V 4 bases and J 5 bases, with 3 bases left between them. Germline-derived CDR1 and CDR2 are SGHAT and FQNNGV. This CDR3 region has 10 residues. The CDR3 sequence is CASSSNEQYF. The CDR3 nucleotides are TGTGCCAGCAGCTCGAACGAGCAGTACTTC.

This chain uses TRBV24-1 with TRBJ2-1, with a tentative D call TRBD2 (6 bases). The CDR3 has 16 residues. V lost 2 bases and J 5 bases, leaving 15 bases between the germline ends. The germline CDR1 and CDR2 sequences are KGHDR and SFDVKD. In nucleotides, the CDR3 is TGTGCCACCAGTGATTCCTTTGGCGGGGCGGACAATGAGCAGTTCTTC. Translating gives CATSDSFGGADNEQFF.

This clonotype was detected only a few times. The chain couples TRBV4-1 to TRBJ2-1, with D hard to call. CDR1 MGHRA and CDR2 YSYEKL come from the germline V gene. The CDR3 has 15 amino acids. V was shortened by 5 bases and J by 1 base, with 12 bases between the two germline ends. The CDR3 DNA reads TGCGCCAGCAGCTTCCGAGTCGCTTCCTACAATGAGCAGTTCTTC. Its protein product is CASSFRVASYNEQFF.

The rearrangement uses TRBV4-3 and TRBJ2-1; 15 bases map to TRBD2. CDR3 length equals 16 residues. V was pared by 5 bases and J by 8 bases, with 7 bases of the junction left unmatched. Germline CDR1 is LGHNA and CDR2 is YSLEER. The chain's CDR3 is CASSTWTSGGADEQFF. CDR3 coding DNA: TGCGCCAGCAGCACCTGGACTAGCGGGGGGGCTGATGAGCAGTTCTTC.

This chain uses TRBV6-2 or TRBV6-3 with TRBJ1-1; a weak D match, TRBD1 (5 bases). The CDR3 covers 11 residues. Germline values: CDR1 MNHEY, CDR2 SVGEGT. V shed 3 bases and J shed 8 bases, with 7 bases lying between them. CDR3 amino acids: CASSYYREAFF. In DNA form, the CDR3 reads TGTGCCAGCAGTTATTACAGGGAAGCTTTCTTT.

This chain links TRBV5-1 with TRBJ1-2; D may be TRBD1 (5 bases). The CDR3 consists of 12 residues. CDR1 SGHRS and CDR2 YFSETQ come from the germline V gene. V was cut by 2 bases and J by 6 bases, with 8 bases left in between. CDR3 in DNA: TGCGCCAGCAGCTTCCCGGGGGATGGCTACACCTTC. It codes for CASSFPGDGYTF.

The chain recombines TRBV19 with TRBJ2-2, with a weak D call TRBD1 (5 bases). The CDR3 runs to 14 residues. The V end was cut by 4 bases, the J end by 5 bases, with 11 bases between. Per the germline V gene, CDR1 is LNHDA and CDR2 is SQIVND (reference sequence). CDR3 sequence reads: CASSTGLETGELFF. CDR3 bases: TGTGCCAGTAGTACAGGGTTAGAAACCGGGGAGCTGTTTTTT.

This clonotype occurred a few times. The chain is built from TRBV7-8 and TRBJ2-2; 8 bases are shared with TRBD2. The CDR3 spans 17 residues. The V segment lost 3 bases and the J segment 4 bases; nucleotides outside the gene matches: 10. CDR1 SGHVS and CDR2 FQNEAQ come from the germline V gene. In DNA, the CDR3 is TGTGCCAGCAGCTTCGTCCTCGGACTAGCAAGCACCGGGGAGCTGTTTTTT. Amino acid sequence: CASSFVLGLASTGELFF.

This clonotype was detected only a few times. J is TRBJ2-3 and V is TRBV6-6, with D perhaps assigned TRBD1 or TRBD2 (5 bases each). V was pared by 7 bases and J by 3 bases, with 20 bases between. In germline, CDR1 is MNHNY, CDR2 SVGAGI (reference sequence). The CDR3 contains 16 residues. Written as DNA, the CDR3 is TGTGCCAGCATCCACCTACGGGACGGCGGGACAGATACGCAGTATTTT. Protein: CASIHLRDGGTDTQYF.

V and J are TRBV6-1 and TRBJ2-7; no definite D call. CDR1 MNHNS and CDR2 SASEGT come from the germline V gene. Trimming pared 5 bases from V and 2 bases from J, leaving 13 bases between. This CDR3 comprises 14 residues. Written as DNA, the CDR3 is TGTGCCAGCAGTAAGGACCTGGCCCCCTACGAGCAGTACTTC. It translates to CASSKDLAPYEQYF.

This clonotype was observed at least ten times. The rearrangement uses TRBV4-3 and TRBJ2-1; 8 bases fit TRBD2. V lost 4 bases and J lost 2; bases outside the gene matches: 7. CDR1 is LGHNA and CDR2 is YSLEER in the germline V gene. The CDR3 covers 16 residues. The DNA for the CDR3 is TGCGCCAGCAGCCTCGGAGCGGGGGTGGCCTACAATGAGCAGTTCTTC. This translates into CASSLGAGVAYNEQFF.

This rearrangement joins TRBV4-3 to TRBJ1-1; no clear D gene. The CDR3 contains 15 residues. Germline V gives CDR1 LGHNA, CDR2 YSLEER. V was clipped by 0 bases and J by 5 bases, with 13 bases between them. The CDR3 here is CASSQDLSGMTEAFF. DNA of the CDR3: TGCGCCAGCAGCCAAGATTTATCCGGGATGACTGAAGCTTTCTTT.

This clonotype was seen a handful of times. CDR3 in DNA: TGTGCCAGCAGCCCCCAGACCGGGACAGGGGGCCCCGGGGAGCTGTTTTTT. This encodes CASSPQTGTGGPGELFF. The chain links TRBV11-3 to TRBJ2-2; 12 positions agree with TRBD1. Germline values: CDR1 SGHNT, CDR2 YENEEA. The V and J ends lost 5 bases and 6 bases, in that order; junction bases with no gene match: 10. This CDR3 contains 17 residues.

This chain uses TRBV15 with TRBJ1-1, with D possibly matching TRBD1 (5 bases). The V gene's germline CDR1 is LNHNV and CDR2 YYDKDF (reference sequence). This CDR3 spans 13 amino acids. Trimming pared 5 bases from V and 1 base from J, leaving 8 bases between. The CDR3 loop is CATSATGNTEAFF. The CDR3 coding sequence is TGTGCCACCAGCGCAACAGGGAACACTGAAGCTTTCTTT.

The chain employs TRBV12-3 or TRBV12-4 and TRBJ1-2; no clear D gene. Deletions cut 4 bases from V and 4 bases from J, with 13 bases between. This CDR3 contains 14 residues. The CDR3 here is CASSYRGVGYGYTF. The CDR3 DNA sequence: TGTGCCAGCAGTTACCGGGGTGTGGGCTATGGCTACACCTTC.

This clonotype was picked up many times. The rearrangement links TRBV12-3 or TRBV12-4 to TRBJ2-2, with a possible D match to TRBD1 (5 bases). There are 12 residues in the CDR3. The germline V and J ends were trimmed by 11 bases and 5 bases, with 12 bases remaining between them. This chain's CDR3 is CALGKGTGELFF. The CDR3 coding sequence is TGTGCCCTGGGAAAGGGGACCGGGGAGCTGTTTTTT.

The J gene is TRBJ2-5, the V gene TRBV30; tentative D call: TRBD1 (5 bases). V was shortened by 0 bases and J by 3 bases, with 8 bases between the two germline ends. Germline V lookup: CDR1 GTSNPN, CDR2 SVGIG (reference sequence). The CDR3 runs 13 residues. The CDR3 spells CAWSVQGEETQYF. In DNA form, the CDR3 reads TGTGCCTGGAGTGTACAAGGGGAAGAGACCCAGTACTTC.

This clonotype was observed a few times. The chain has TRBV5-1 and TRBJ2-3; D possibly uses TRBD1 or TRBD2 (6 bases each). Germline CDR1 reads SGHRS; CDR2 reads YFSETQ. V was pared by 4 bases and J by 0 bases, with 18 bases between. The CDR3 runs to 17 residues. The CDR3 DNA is TGCGCCAGCAGCCCGGGGGCATTGGTACCTAGCACAGATACGCAGTATTTT. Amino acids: CASSPGALVPSTDTQYF.

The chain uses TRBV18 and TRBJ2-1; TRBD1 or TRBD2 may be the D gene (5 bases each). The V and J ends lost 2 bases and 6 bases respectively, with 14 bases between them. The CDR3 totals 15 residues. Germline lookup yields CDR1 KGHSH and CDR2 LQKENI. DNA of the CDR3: TGTGCCAGCTCACCAGGGGGTGGTGTGTTCAATGAGCAGTTCTTC. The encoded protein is CASSPGGGVFNEQFF.

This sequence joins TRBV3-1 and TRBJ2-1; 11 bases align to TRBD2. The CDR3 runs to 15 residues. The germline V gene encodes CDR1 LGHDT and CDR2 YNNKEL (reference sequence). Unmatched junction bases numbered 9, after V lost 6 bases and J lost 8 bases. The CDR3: CASRLAGAFRDEQFF. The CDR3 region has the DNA TGTGCCAGCAGACTAGCGGGGGCCTTTAGGGATGAGCAGTTCTTC.

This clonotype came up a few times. In nucleotides, the CDR3 is TGCGCCAGCAGCCAAGGGACTAGCAATTACAATGAGCAGTTCTTC. Its translation: CASSQGTSNYNEQFF. The J gene is TRBJ2-1, the V gene TRBV4-3; 8 nucleotides line up with TRBD2. CDR1 is LGHNA, CDR2 YSLEER, per germline. J gave up 4 bases and V 1 base, and 3 bases lay outside the gene matches. The CDR3 consists of 15 residues.

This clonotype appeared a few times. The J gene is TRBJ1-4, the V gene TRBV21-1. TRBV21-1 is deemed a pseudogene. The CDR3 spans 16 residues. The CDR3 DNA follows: TGTGCCAGCAGCAAGGTCGAGTGGGGAACTAATGAAAAACTGTTTTTT. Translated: CASSKVEWGTNEKLFF.

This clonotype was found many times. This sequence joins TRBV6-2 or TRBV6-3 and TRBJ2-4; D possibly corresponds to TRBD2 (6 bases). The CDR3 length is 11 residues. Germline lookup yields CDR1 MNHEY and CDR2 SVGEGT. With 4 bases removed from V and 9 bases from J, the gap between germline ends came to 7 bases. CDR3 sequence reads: CASSSGAIQYF. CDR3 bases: TGTGCCAGCAGTTCGGGAGCCATTCAGTACTTC.